This T cell receptor beta chain was recovered during a study of T cell responses to AZD1222 COVID-19 vaccine. With regard to this clone: No antigen is known for it.

The CDR3 loop spans 15 amino acids. With V trimmed by 1 base and J by 7 bases, 6 bases remained unmatched. The germline gives CDR1 LNHNV, CDR2 YYDKDF (reference sequence). Study-wide results and limits: Spike-specific TCR breadth and depth rose after two AZD1222 doses. Close to half of spike-specific TCRs reportedly recognize unmutated variant regions. Repertoire sampling happened only post peak T cell response.

Using immunoSEQ multiplex PCR, the repertoire was profiled, and TCRdb retains in-frame clones only, with some absent. The profile shows approximately 140,000 clones, 90% to 95% of them singletons. This TCR was sampled from an adult in good health. The chain recombines TRBV15 with TRBJ2-1, with 8 nucleotides matching TRBD1. This sample comprised peripheral blood, obtained on day 0 of AZD1222 vaccination. The CDR3 region has the DNA TGTGCCACCAGCAGAGGGCAGGGGGCGTATAATGAGCAGTTCTTC. It encodes CATSRGQGAYNEQFF.